Presented here are 21 T cell receptor beta chains from one specimen sequenced in a study of vaccination and CD4 T cells after COVID-19. Their antigens are not known. Cultured CD4+ T cell DNA underwent sequencing with the Oncomine TCR Beta short-read assay. TCRdb reprocessed the PCR reads with MiXCR, giving one entry per CDR3 protein. The data contain some 12,000 distinct CDR3 sequences, roughly 75% of them singletons. Specified treatment: roughly 11-day PBMC culture with coronavirus spike peptide pools or control peptides (ViraFEST assay). The sequencing input was CD4+ T cells from blood, cultured in vitro. Source of these receptors: a human donor who had recovered from COVID-19.

This clonotype was picked up one time. V is TRBV30 and J is TRBJ1-3; D uncertain. V was clipped by 2 bases and J by 2 bases, with 7 bases between them. Germline values: CDR1 GTSNPN, CDR2 SVGIG (reference sequence). The CDR3 sequence is 13 residues long. The CDR3 loop is CAWSRRAGNTIYF. Written as DNA, the CDR3 is TGTGCCTGGAGTAGGAGGGCTGGAAACACCATATATTTT.

This chain links TRBV28 with TRBJ2-7; 9 positions agree with TRBD2. After removal of 2 bases from V and 6 bases from J, the junction contained 8 bases not matched to a gene. Looked up from germline, CDR1 is MDHEN and CDR2 is SYDVKM. The CDR3 extends over 15 amino acids. CDR3: CASSLPGAGGREQYF. The CDR3 DNA reads TGTGCCAGCAGTTTACCAGGAGCGGGAGGTCGCGAGCAGTACTTC.

CDR3 sequence reads: CASTRASGRSEQFF. CDR3 DNA sequence: TGTGCCAGCACCAGGGCTAGCGGGAGGTCTGAGCAGTTCTTC. V usage is TRBV28 and J usage is TRBJ2-1; 11 bases align to TRBD2. The CDR3 contains 14 residues. V shed 7 bases, J shed 9 bases, and the junction held 8 bases outside the gene matches. CDR1 and CDR2 from the germline V gene are MDHEN and SYDVKM.

By share, this clonotype ranks as large. The chain recombines TRBV2 with TRBJ2-5, with 15 bases matching TRBD2. Per germline, CDR1 SNHLY and CDR2 FYNNEI. Trimming cost V 10 bases and J 7 bases; bases outside gene matches: 7. The CDR3 spans 14 residues. This CDR3 is CATGTSGRRGTQYF. In nucleotides, the CDR3 is TGTGCCACCGGGACTAGCGGGAGGCGGGGGACCCAGTACTTC.

This rearrangement joins TRBV20-1 to TRBJ1-5; D gene unclear. This CDR3 contains 13 residues. V lost 3 bases, J lost 4 bases, and 10 bases lay in between. Germline CDR1 reads DFQATT; CDR2 reads SNEGSKA (reference sequence). The CDR3 DNA reads TGCAGTGCTAGCTCCAGTTGGAATCAGCCCCAGCATTTT. It encodes CSASSSWNQPQHF.

The chain uses TRBV2 and TRBJ1-5; 8 bases agree with TRBD1. With 7 bases clipped from V and 4 bases from J, the junction kept 3 bases outside the gene matches. Germline values: CDR1 SNHLY, CDR2 FYNNEI. The CDR3 is 13 amino acids. Written as DNA, the CDR3 is TGTGCCAGCACCCGACAGGGGAATCAGCCCCAGCATTTT. As protein: CASTRQGNQPQHF.

The rearrangement links TRBV28 to TRBJ2-5, with TRBD1 identical over 7 bases. The CDR3 is 15 amino acids. The trim removed 5 bases at V and 2 bases at J, leaving 8 bases unmatched. Germline CDR1 and CDR2: MDHEN and SYDVKM. The CDR3 reads CASSRDSGFQETQYF. As DNA, the CDR3 is TGTGCCAGCAGTCGGGACAGCGGTTTTCAAGAGACCCAGTACTTC.

This sequence joins TRBV6-5 and TRBJ2-1; D call uncertain. V lost 0 bases and J lost 7, with 13 bases in between. The CDR3 has 15 amino acids. In germline, CDR1 is MNHEY, CDR2 SVGAGI. The CDR3 here is CASSYSESYTNEQFF. DNA for the CDR3: TGTGCCAGCAGTTACTCCGAGTCCTATACGAATGAGCAGTTCTTC.

The chain links TRBV6-2 or TRBV6-3 to TRBJ2-7; D is unresolved. The V and J ends lost 5 bases and 7 bases respectively, with 9 bases between them. The CDR3 is 11 residues long. CDR1 and CDR2 (germline): MNHEY, SVGEGT. The CDR3 loop reads CASSHQGEQYF. The CDR3 DNA reads TGTGCCAGCAGTCATCAAGGGGAGCAGTACTTC.

This clonotype was seen more than once but under ten times. The chain employs TRBV27 and TRBJ1-2, with D hard to call. Trimming pared 8 bases from V and 2 bases from J, leaving 15 bases between. The germline gives CDR1 MNHEY, CDR2 SMNVEV (reference sequence). The CDR3 covers 14 residues. Here the CDR3 reads CASRRASLNYGYTF. As DNA, the CDR3 is TGTGCCAGCCGTCGGGCTTCTTTAAACTATGGCTACACCTTC.

The chain combines TRBV11-3 with TRBJ2-1, with TRBD2 as a possible D gene (5 bases). The CDR3 covers 13 residues. Germline CDR1 SGHNT, CDR2 YENEEA. V was cut by 3 bases and J by 6 bases, with 9 bases left in between. The CDR3 nucleotides read TGTGCCAGCAGCTTTGGACTGGTCAATGAGCAGTTCTTC. Translated, it gives CASSFGLVNEQFF.

The rearrangement links TRBV30 to TRBJ1-1, with D perhaps matching TRBD1 (5 bases). The V and J ends lost 0 bases and 0 bases respectively, with 14 bases between them. The CDR3 sequence is 16 residues long. CDR1 is GTSNPN and CDR2 is SVGIG in the germline V gene (reference sequence). The CDR3 sequence: CAWSVLGRGMNTEAFF. The CDR3 region has the DNA TGTGCCTGGAGTGTACTGGGGCGGGGGATGAACACTGAAGCTTTCTTT.

The chain carries TRBV6-1 and TRBJ2-3; tentatively, D is TRBD2 (5 bases). The CDR3 extends over 14 amino acids. The ends were cut back, 6 bases at V and 0 bases at J, with 10 bases in the middle. Germline values: CDR1 MNHNS, CDR2 SASEGT. The CDR3 loop reads CASRRTFSTDTQYF. The CDR3 nucleotides read TGTGCCAGCAGAAGGACTTTCAGCACAGATACGCAGTATTTT.

The chain carries TRBV12-3 or TRBV12-4 and TRBJ2-3; 8 positions match TRBD1. V was clipped by 6 bases and J by 4 bases; unmatched bases: 6. This CDR3 spans 14 amino acids. The DNA of the CDR3 is TGTGCCAGCAGCCAGGACAGGGTCGCAGATACGCAGTATTTT. It yields the protein CASSQDRVADTQYF.

This clonotype appeared a few times. The chain links TRBV7-2 to TRBJ2-7; 10 nucleotides match TRBD1. The CDR3 runs 14 residues. J gave up 2 bases and V 3 bases, and 1 base lay outside the gene matches. Germline V CDR1 and CDR2: SGHTA, FQGNSA. In DNA form, the CDR3 reads TGTGCCAGCAGCTTCGGGACAGGGGCCTACGAGCAGTACTTC. As protein: CASSFGTGAYEQYF.

J is TRBJ1-1 and V is TRBV27; weak D call: TRBD1 (6 bases). The germline V and J ends were trimmed by 3 bases and 8 bases, with 16 bases remaining between them. The CDR3 is 14 residues long. Germline CDR1 and CDR2: MNHEY and SMNVEV (reference sequence). CDR3 bases: TGTGCCAGCAGTTTCCCAGGGGTCCGTGGGGAAGCTTTCTTT. As protein: CASSFPGVRGEAFF.

The CDR3 here is CATSDRTYSSYNEQFF. CDR3 nucleotide sequence: TGTGCCACCAGTGATCGGACTTACAGCTCCTACAATGAGCAGTTCTTC. The rearrangement uses TRBV24-1 and TRBJ2-1, with D perhaps TRBD2 (5 bases). There are 16 residues in the CDR3. V lost 3 bases, J lost 0 bases, and 11 bases lay in between. The germline V gene encodes CDR1 KGHDR and CDR2 SFDVKD.

The rearrangement links TRBV28 to TRBJ1-5, with a possible D match to TRBD1 (5 bases). Trimming took 2 bases from V and 7 from J, leaving 15 bases between them. The germline V gene has CDR1 MDHEN and CDR2 SYDVKM. The CDR3 runs to 15 residues. The CDR3 DNA reads TGTGCCAGCAGTTTAGGTCCAGGGATCGGCCAGCCCCAGCATTTT. This encodes CASSLGPGIGQPQHF.

The chain joins TRBV28 to TRBJ1-6; D unclear. Germline V lookup: CDR1 MDHEN, CDR2 SYDVKM. The CDR3 length is 15 residues. The germline V and J ends were trimmed by 7 bases and 0 bases, with 10 bases remaining between them. The chain's CDR3 is CASTEQSSYNSPLHF. The CDR3, as DNA: TGTGCCAGCACCGAACAGAGCTCCTATAATTCACCCCTCCACTTT.

The CDR3 region is CASSRELERTEAFF. CDR3 nucleotide sequence: TGTGCCAGCAGTAGGGAGTTGGAAAGGACCGAAGCTTTCTTT. The chain is built from TRBV7-9 and TRBJ1-1; D is undetermined. The CDR3 runs to 14 residues. Between the trimmed V and J ends, which lost 6 bases and 8 bases, there was a span of 19 bases. In germline, CDR1 is SEHNR, CDR2 FQNEAQ (reference sequence).

This chain links TRBV7-2 with TRBJ1-1, with 7 positions matching TRBD1. This CDR3 spans 15 amino acids. V gave up 3 bases and J gave up 0 bases; unmatched junction bases: 4. Germline-derived CDR1 and CDR2 are SGHTA and FQGNSA. The CDR3 sequence: CASSFYRGMNTEAFF. CDR3 sequence (DNA): TGTGCCAGCAGCTTCTACAGGGGAATGAACACTGAAGCTTTCTTT. The full variable domain, in which reference TRBV7-2 and TRBJ1-1 provide the parts outside the CDR3, is GAGVSQSPSNKVTEKGKDVELRCDPISGHTALYWYRQSLGQGLEFLIYFQGNSAPDKSGLPSDRFSAERTGGSVSTLTIQRTQQEDSAVYLCASSFYRGMNTEAFFGQGTRLTVV.